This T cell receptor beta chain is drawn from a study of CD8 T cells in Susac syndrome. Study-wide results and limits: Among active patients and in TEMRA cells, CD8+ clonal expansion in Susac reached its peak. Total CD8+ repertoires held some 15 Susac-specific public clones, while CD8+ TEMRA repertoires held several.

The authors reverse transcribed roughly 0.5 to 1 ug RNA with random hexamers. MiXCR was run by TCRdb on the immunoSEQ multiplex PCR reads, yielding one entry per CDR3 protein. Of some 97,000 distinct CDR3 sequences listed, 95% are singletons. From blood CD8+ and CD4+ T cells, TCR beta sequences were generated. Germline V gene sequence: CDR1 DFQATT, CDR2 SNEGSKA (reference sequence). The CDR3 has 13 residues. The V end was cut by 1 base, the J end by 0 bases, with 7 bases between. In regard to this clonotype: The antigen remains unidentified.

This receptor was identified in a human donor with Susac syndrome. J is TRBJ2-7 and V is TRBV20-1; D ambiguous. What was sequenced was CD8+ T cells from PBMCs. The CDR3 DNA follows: TGCAGTGCTAGAGGACCTAGCTCCTACGAGCAGTACTTC. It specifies CSARGPSSYEQYF.